A single sample gave rise to the 13 T cell receptor beta chains below, sequenced in a study of blood T cell repertoires in COVID-19. Assay used: immunoSEQ multiplex PCR; TCRdb lists only in-frame clones, some missing. The sample includes under 250,000 clones, approximately 89% of them seen just once. The sequenced sample consisted of PBMCs or T cells enriched from blood (not recorded which). All receptors come from a woman aged 30 to 39 who had been exposed to COVID-19.

The chain employs TRBV5-6 and TRBJ1-2; no definite D call. V was shortened by 4 bases and J by 5 bases, with 6 bases between the two germline ends. The CDR3 covers 11 residues. CDR1 SGHDT and CDR2 YYEEEE come from the germline V gene. CDR3 loop: CASSPGYGYTF. DNA for the CDR3: TGTGCCAGCAGCCCGGGGTATGGCTACACCTTC.

V and J are TRBV3-1 (or the pseudogene TRBV3-2) and TRBJ2-7, with 10 bases that match TRBD2. CDR3 length: 17 residues. J was trimmed by 6 bases and V by 0 bases; bases with no gene match: 11. CDR1 is LGHDT and CDR2 is YNNKEL in the germline V gene (reference sequence). The CDR3 coding sequence is TGTGCCAGCAGCCAAGATGGTCTAGCGGGAGCGGTTGGCGAGCAGTACTTC. This codes for CASSQDGLAGAVGEQYF.

The chain couples TRBV18 to TRBJ2-1; the D gene is possibly TRBD2 (5 bases). The CDR3 is 18 residues long. V was trimmed by 3 bases and J by 1 base, leaving 19 bases between them. Germline CDR1 reads KGHSH; CDR2 reads LQKENI. In DNA, the CDR3 is TGTGCCAGCTCACCCCCGGGGTGGGGTCCCACTTCCTACAATGAGCAGTTCTTC. Its translation is CASSPPGWGPTSYNEQFF.

The V and J genes are TRBV4-1 and TRBJ2-3; TRBD2 matches 8 bases. The trim removed 4 bases at V and 0 bases at J, leaving 9 bases unmatched. The CDR3 consists of 17 residues. The germline V gene encodes CDR1 MGHRA and CDR2 YSYEKL. The CDR3 DNA sequence: TGCGCCAGCAGCCCCCGTAGCGGGACTCGGAGCACAGATACGCAGTATTTT. Protein product: CASSPRSGTRSTDTQYF.

The table lists this clone with a few counts. J is TRBJ2-1 and V is TRBV9; 8 nucleotides agree with TRBD1. Trimming at V came to 0 bases and at J to 5 bases, leaving 19 bases not matched to a gene. This CDR3 is built from 20 residues. Germline loops: CDR1 SGDLS, CDR2 YYNGEE. As DNA, the CDR3 is TGTGCCAGCAGCGTAGAGGGAGAGGACCGAGTGGGACAGGTGAACAATGAGCAGTTCTTC. Translating it yields CASSVEGEDRVGQVNNEQFF.

The chain recombines TRBV15 with TRBJ2-1; 11 nucleotides line up with TRBD2. Germline assignment: CDR1 LNHNV and CDR2 YYDKDF (reference sequence). The CDR3 is 15 amino acids. Trimming at V came to 9 bases and at J to 2 bases, leaving 6 bases not matched to a gene. The DNA of the CDR3 is TGTGCCACTAACCCGGGACTAGCGGCCTACAATGAGCAGTTCTTC. Encoded protein: CATNPGLAAYNEQFF.

J is TRBJ2-3 and V is TRBV19, with D uncertain. The CDR3 is 13 amino acids. The germline V gene encodes CDR1 LNHDA and CDR2 SQIVND (reference sequence). V gave up 3 bases and J gave up 5 bases, with 9 bases separating them. The CDR3 loop reads CASSITSGDTQYF. Here the CDR3 DNA reads TGTGCCAGTAGTATTACGTCCGGAGATACGCAGTATTTT.

This chain links TRBV20-1 with TRBJ1-2; D is uncertain. This CDR3 contains 11 residues. Looked up from germline, CDR1 is DFQATT and CDR2 is SNEGSKA (reference sequence). V dropped 5 bases and J dropped 8 bases, with 12 bases sitting between them. The CDR3 sequence is CSALYRDGYTF. In DNA form, the CDR3 reads TGCAGTGCTCTATACAGAGACGGCTACACCTTC.

The V and J genes are TRBV13 and TRBJ2-7; D gene unclear. With 1 base removed from V and 1 base from J, the gap between germline ends came to 14 bases. The CDR3 runs to 16 residues. Germline V lookup: CDR1 PRHDT, CDR2 FYEKMQ (reference sequence). The CDR3 DNA sequence: TGTGCCAGCAGCTTAGAAGTGTCCTACGGGTCCTACGAGCAGTACTTC. It encodes CASSLEVSYGSYEQYF.

The V and J genes are TRBV4-1 and TRBJ2-2; 7 bases are a match to TRBD2. Unmatched junction bases numbered 5, after V lost 8 bases and J lost 2 bases. This CDR3 is built from 14 residues. Germline values: CDR1 MGHRA, CDR2 YSYEKL. The CDR3 loop reads CASSSGGNTGELFF. The CDR3 coding sequence is TGCGCCAGCTCCTCGGGGGGAAACACCGGGGAGCTGTTTTTT.

This rearrangement joins TRBV11-2 to TRBJ2-5, with TRBD2 identical over 8 bases. The CDR3 is 19 residues long. V lost 1 base, J lost 4 bases, and 17 bases stayed unmatched. Per germline, CDR1 SGHAT and CDR2 FQNNGV. CDR3 loop: CASSLVMGSGMLRGETQYF. CDR3 DNA: TGTGCCAGCAGCTTAGTGATGGGTAGCGGGATGTTGAGAGGAGAGACCCAGTACTTC.

The chain joins TRBV28 to TRBJ2-7; 10 nucleotides align to TRBD1. The V and J ends lost 7 bases and 2 bases, in that order; junction bases with no gene match: 8. Per germline, CDR1 MDHEN and CDR2 SYDVKM. The CDR3 is 15 residues long. CDR3 bases: TGTGCCAGCACACTCCCGGGACAGGGGACCTACGAGCAGTACTTC. Translation: CASTLPGQGTYEQYF. The whole variable domain, remainder taken from reference TRBV28 and TRBJ2-7, is DVKVTQSSRYLVKRTGEKVFLECVQDMDHENMFWYRQDPGLGLRLIYFSYDVKMKEKGDIPEGYSVSREKKERFSLILESASTNQTSMYLCASTLPGQGTYEQYFGPGTRLTVT.

J is TRBJ1-5 and V is TRBV4-1, with D tentatively TRBD1 (5 bases). The V gene's germline CDR1 is MGHRA and CDR2 YSYEKL. The CDR3 spans 15 residues. Trimming removed 0 bases from V and 0 bases from J, with 6 bases in between. CDR3 nucleotide sequence: TGCGCCAGCAGCCAAGACGACAGTAGCAATCAGCCCCAGCATTTT. Encoded protein: CASSQDDSSNQPQHF.